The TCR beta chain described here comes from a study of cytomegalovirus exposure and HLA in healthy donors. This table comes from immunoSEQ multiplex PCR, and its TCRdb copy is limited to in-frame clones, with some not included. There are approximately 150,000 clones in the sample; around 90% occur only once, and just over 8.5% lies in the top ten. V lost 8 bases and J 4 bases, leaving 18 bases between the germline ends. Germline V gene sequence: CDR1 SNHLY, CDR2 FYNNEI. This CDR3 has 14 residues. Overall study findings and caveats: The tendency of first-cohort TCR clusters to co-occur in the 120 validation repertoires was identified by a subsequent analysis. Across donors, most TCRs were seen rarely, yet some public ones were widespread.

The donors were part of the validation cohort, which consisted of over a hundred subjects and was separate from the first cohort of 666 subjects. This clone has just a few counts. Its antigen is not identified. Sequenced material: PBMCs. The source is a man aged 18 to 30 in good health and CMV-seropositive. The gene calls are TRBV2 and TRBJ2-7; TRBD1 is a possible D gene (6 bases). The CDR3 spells CASGSTGQSYEQYF. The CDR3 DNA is TGTGCCAGCGGGAGTACGGGACAATCGTACGAGCAGTACTTC.